These T cell receptor beta chains were read from a single sample in a study of CD8 T cells in Susac syndrome. MiXCR, run by TCRdb on the immunoSEQ multiplex PCR reads, gives a single entry per CDR3 protein. The sample lists about 83,000 distinct CDR3 sequences, 95% seen once, with roughly 0.5% in the top ten. The sequenced sample consisted of CD8+ T cells from PBMCs. These TCRs come from a human donor with Susac syndrome. CDR3s include the opening cysteine and the closing phenylalanine or tryptophan. The D gene is left open where the match is weak. Only part of the rows carry a size: once, few, many, or a class if the clone is expanded.

J	V	D	size	DNA	CDR3
TRBJ1-5	TRBV4-1	NA	NA	TGCGCCAGCAGCCAAGAATGGGCCGCCGCTGAGCAGCCCCAGCATTTT	CASSQEWAAAEQPQHF
TRBJ2-2	TRBV5-6	NA	NA	TGTGCCAGCAGCTTTGGGTTGGGTCCCACCGGGGAGCTGTTTTTT	CASSFGLGPTGELFF
TRBJ1-5	TRBV20-1	TRBD1	NA	TGCAGTGCTAGAGATCAGGGACAGTATAGCAATCAGCCCCAGCATTTT	CSARDQGQYSNQPQHF
TRBJ2-7	TRBV3-1	NA	once	TGTGCCAGCAGCCAAGTTTCCGGGCCCAGCTACGAGCAGTACTTC	CASSQVSGPSYEQYF
TRBJ2-3	TRBV5-1	TRBD1	NA	TGCGCCAGCACACCGGGACAGGAAACAGATACGCAGTATTTT	CASTPGQETDTQYF
TRBJ1-2	TRBV29-1	NA	once	TGCAGCGTTGATAGTGGGAGGTATGGCTACACCTTC	CSVDSGRYGYTF
TRBJ2-3	TRBV4-2	NA	NA	TGTGCCAGCAGCCAAGACGGAGGCAGCACAGATACGCAGTATTTT	CASSQDGGSTDTQYF
TRBJ2-3	TRBV5-1	TRBD2	NA	TGCGCCAGCAGCCCGGCGGGGGGGGGCACAGATACGCAGTATTTT	CASSPAGGGTDTQYF
TRBJ2-1	TRBV9	NA	once	TGTGCCAGCAGCGTTGGCGGAGGGAAGGATGAGCAGTTCTTC	CASSVGGGKDEQFF
TRBJ2-7	TRBV9	TRBD2	NA	TGTGCCCGGCCTAGGGCGGGAGGGCGCTACGAGCAGTACTTC	CARPRAGGRYEQYF
TRBJ2-5	TRBV4-2	NA	NA	TGTGCCAGCAGCCAAGCGGAGGGGGGAGGAGAGACCCAGTACTTC	CASSQAEGGGETQYF
TRBJ2-6	TRBV7-9	NA	NA	TGTGCCAGCAGGGGGCGTGGGGCCAACGTCCTGACTTTC	CASRGRGANVLTF
TRBJ2-5	TRBV7-7	TRBD2	NA	TGTGCTAGCAGCTGGGGTCGACTAGCGGGAGAAGAGACCCAGTACTTC	CASSWGRLAGEETQYF
TRBJ2-5	TRBV30	NA	NA	TGTGCCTGGAGTCTTCTCCAAGAGACCCAGTACTTC	CAWSLLQETQYF
TRBJ2-1	TRBV7-6	NA	few	TGTGCCAGCAGCTTCAGGGGCTCCTACAATGAGCAGTTCTTC	CASSFRGSYNEQFF
TRBJ1-1	TRBV29-1	NA	NA	TGCAGCGTTGATAAGGGTTCCAACACTGAAGCTTTCTTT	CSVDKGSNTEAFF
TRBJ2-2	TRBV30	TRBD1	NA	TGTGCCTGGAGTATCGTCCCGGGACAGGGAATCGGGGAGCTGTTTTTT	CAWSIVPGQGIGELFF
TRBJ2-3	TRBV6-4	NA	once	TGTGCCAGCAGCGACGTAGGCACAGATACGCAGTATTTT	CASSDVGTDTQYF
TRBJ2-7	TRBV9	TRBD2	NA	TGTGCCAGCAGCGGCGGGACTAGCGGCTACGAGCAGTACTTC	CASSGGTSGYEQYF
TRBJ2-7	TRBV20-1	TRBD2	NA	TGCAGTGCTACTAAGAGCGGGAGCTCCTACGAGCAGTACTTC	CSATKSGSSYEQYF
TRBJ1-1	TRBV5-6	TRBD1	NA	TGTGCCAGCAGCTTGGCCGTATGGACAGGGAACACTGAAGCTTTCTTT	CASSLAVWTGNTEAFF
TRBJ2-1	TRBV5-1	TRBD2	once	TGCGCCAGCAGCTGGGGCGGGAGGGGTGAGCAGTTCTTC	CASSWGGRGEQFF
TRBJ2-1	TRBV20-1	TRBD2	NA	TGCAGTGCTAGAGATTCGGGGGAGGGCTGGGATGAGCAGTTCTTC	CSARDSGEGWDEQFF
TRBJ2-5	TRBV5-6	NA	NA	TGTGCCAGCAGCTTGGTAGGGTCCCAAGAGACCCAGTACTTC	CASSLVGSQETQYF
TRBJ1-3	TRBV29-1	NA	NA	TGCAGCGTTGAAAGGCAGGCCGTCTCTGGAAACACCATATATTTT	CSVERQAVSGNTIYF
TRBJ1-1	TRBV20-1	NA	NA	TGCAGTGCTCCGGGACGGGGGAACACTGAAGCTTTCTTT	CSAPGRGNTEAFF
TRBJ2-6	TRBV20-1	NA	NA	TGCAGTGCTAGAGAGGAAGGAGGGACCAACGTCCTGACTTTC	CSAREEGGTNVLTF
TRBJ2-7	TRBV6-2/TRBV6-3	NA	NA	TGTGCCAGCAGCTCCAACTCCTACGAGCAGTACTTC	CASSSNSYEQYF
TRBJ2-1	TRBV12-3/TRBV12-4	TRBD2	NA	TGTGCCAGCAGTAGAAGCGGGGACGGTGAGCAGTTCTTC	CASSRSGDGEQFF
TRBJ2-7	TRBV15	NA	once	TGTGCCACCAGCAGAGGGGTCCCCTACGAGCAGTACTTC	CATSRGVPYEQYF
TRBJ2-4	TRBV24-1	TRBD1	NA	TGTGCCACCAGTGATTTGCGGGACAGGGGTCGATGGCTTCAGTACTTC	CATSDLRDRGRWLQYF
TRBJ2-7	TRBV9	TRBD2	NA	TGTGCCAGCAGCGCCCTAGCGGAGAGCTCCTACGAGCAGTACTTC	CASSALAESSYEQYF
TRBJ2-7	TRBV27	NA	NA	TGTGCCAGCAGTCCTAGCCAGGGCTACTACGAGCAGTACTTC	CASSPSQGYYEQYF
TRBJ2-7	TRBV29-1	NA	NA	TGCAGCGCCGTAGCAGAATCCTATAACAGGGAGCAGTACTTC	CSAVAESYNREQYF
TRBJ2-7	TRBV19	NA	once	TGTGCCAGTAGTATCGATCCGGTTCCCTACGAGCAGTACTTC	CASSIDPVPYEQYF
TRBJ2-1	TRBV14	TRBD2	NA	TGTGCCAGCAGCCAAGTCGGGACTAGCGGGACCCCTTCTACCTACAATGAGCAGTTCTTC	CASSQVGTSGTPSTYNEQFF
TRBJ2-1	TRBV29-1	NA	few	TGCAGCGTTGGGGGGCAGTTCTTC	CSVGGQFF
TRBJ2-7	TRBV14	TRBD2	once	TGTGCCAGTAGCGGGAGTCCCTACGAGCAGTACTTC	CASSGSPYEQYF
TRBJ1-2	TRBV30	NA	NA	TGTGCCTGGGGGGAATCGGACTATGGCTACACCTTC	CAWGESDYGYTF
TRBJ2-5	TRBV27	NA	NA	TGTGCCAGCAGTTTAGTTCTGCAAGAGACCCAGTACTTC	CASSLVLQETQYF
TRBJ2-7	TRBV28	TRBD2	NA	TGTGCCAGCAGTTTGGGACTAGCAGTCTACGAGCAGTACTTC	CASSLGLAVYEQYF
TRBJ2-7	TRBV15	TRBD2	NA	TGTGCCACCAGCAGTCCCACTAGCGGGGAATACTACGAGCAGTACTTC	CATSSPTSGEYYEQYF
TRBJ1-2	TRBV27	NA	NA	TGTGCCAGCAGTACCGTTGGGGGGCTCAACTCTCTACGCTACACCTTC	CASSTVGGLNSLRYTF
TRBJ2-1	TRBV20-1	TRBD1	NA	TGCAGTGCTGGGGGCCGGGGACAGGGGGTGAACAATGAGCAGTTCTTC	CSAGGRGQGVNNEQFF
TRBJ2-5	TRBV7-9	NA	NA	TGTGCCAGCAGCCCCCACTCCGGACTGGCGAAAGAGACCCAGTACTTC	CASSPHSGLAKETQYF
TRBJ2-5	TRBV6-1	NA	NA	TGTGCCAGCTATTTCCGAGAGACCCAGTACTTC	CASYFRETQYF
TRBJ2-3	TRBV6-5	NA	NA	TGTGCCAGCAGCCCTGGGGGCTTTAGCACAGATACGCAGTATTTT	CASSPGGFSTDTQYF
TRBJ2-1	TRBV6-5	TRBD1	NA	TGTGCCAGCAGTTACTCGGTAACAGGGGACAATGAGCAGTTCTTC	CASSYSVTGDNEQFF
TRBJ2-7	TRBV7-8	TRBD1	NA	TGTGCCAGCACCCTCCGGGACAGGAGTTACGAGCAGTACTTC	CASTLRDRSYEQYF
TRBJ2-3	TRBV7-9	NA	NA	TGTGCCGGCTCCCTTTTTGGCTCAGATACGCAGTATTTT	CAGSLFGSDTQYF
TRBJ2-7	TRBV7-9	NA	NA	TGTGCCAGCAGCATGCCTTCCACCTACGAGCAGTACTTC	CASSMPSTYEQYF
TRBJ1-2	TRBV9	TRBD1	NA	TGTGCCAGCAGCTCCCCCCGGGACAGGGGTAACTATGGCTACACCTTC	CASSSPRDRGNYGYTF
TRBJ1-4	TRBV18	NA	NA	TGTGCCAGCTCCCTACCCGATGTAGGTCGTGAAAAACTGTTTTTT	CASSLPDVGREKLFF